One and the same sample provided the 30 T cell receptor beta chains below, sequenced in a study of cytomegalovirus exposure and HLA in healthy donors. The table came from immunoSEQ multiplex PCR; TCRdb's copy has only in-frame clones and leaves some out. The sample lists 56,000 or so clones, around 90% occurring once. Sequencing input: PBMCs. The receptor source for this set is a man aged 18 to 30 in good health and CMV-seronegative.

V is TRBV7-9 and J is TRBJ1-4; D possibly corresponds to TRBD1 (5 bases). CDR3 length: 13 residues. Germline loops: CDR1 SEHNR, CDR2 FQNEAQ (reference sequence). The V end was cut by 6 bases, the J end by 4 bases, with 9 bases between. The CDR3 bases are TGTGCCAGCAGTGACAGCTTTAATGAAAAACTGTTTTTT. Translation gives CASSDSFNEKLFF.

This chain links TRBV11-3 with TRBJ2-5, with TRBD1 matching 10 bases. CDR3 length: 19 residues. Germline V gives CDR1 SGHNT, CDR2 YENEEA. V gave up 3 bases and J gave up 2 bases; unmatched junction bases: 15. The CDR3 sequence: CASSLTGTGVRTRQETQYF. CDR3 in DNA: TGTGCCAGCAGCTTGACCGGGACAGGGGTTAGAACCCGACAAGAGACCCAGTACTTC.

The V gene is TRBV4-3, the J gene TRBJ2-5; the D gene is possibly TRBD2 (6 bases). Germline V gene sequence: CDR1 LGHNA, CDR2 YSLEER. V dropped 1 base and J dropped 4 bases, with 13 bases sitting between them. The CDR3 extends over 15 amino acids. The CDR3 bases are TGCGCCAGCAGCCAAGCGGGAGAAGGCGGAGAGACCCAGTACTTC. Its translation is CASSQAGEGGETQYF.

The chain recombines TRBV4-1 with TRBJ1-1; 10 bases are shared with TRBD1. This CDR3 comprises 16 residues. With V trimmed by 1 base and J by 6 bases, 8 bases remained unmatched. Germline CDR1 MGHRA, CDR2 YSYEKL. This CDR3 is CASSQVGDRGFAEAFF. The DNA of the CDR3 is TGCGCCAGCAGCCAAGTGGGGGACAGGGGCTTTGCTGAAGCTTTCTTT.

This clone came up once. The CDR3 DNA reads TGTGCCAGCAGTTTATCGTCGACAGGGTCGGTTTCTGGCTACACCTTC. As protein: CASSLSSTGSVSGYTF. The chain carries TRBV27 and TRBJ1-2; 7 bases are shared with TRBD1. Trimming cost V 0 bases and J 7 bases; bases outside gene matches: 11. CDR1 MNHEY and CDR2 SMNVEV come from the germline V gene (reference sequence). The CDR3 extends over 16 amino acids.

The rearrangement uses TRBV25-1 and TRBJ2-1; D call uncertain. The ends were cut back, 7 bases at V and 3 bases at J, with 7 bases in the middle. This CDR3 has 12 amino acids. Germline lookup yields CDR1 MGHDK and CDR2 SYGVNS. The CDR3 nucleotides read TGTGCCAGCACAAACGGCTACAATGAGCAGTTCTTC. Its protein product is CASTNGYNEQFF. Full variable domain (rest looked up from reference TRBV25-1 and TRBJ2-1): EADIYQTPRYLVIGTGKKITLECSQTMGHDKMYWYQQDPGMELHLIHYSYGVNSTEKGDLSSESTVSRIRTEHFPLTLESARPSHTSQYLCASTNGYNEQFFGPGTRLTVL.

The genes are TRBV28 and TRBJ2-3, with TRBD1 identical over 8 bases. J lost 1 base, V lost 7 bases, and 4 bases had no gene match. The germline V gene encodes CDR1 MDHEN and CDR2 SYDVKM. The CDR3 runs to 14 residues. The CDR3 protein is CASTTQGGTDTQYF. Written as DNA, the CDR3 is TGTGCCAGCACAACACAGGGGGGCACAGATACGCAGTATTTT.

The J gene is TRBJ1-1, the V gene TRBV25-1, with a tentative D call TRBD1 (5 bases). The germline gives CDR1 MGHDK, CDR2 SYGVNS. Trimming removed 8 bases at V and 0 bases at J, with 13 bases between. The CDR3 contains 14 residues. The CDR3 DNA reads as TGTGCCAGCTCCCTGACAGCTATGAACACTGAAGCTTTCTTT. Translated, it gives CASSLTAMNTEAFF. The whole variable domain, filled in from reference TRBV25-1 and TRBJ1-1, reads EADIYQTPRYLVIGTGKKITLECSQTMGHDKMYWYQQDPGMELHLIHYSYGVNSTEKGDLSSESTVSRIRTEHFPLTLESARPSHTSQYLCASSLTAMNTEAFFGQGTRLTVV.

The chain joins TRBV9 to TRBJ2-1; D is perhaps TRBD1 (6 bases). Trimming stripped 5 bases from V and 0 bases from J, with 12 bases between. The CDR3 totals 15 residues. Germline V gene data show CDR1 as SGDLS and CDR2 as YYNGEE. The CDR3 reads CASSRGGGSYNEQFF. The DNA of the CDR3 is TGTGCCAGCAGTCGTGGGGGCGGCTCCTACAATGAGCAGTTCTTC.

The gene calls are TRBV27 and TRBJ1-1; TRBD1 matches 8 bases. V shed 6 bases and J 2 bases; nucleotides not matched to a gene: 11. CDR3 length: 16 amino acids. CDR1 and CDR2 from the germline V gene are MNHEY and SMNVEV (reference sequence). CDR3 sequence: CASSLETGGPNTEAFF. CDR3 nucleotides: TGTGCCAGCAGCTTGGAAACAGGGGGGCCTAACACTGAAGCTTTCTTT.

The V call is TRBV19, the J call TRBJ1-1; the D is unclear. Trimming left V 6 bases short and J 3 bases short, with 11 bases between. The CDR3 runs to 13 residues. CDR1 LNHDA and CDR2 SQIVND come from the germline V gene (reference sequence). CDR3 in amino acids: CASRQNLYTEAFF. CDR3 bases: TGTGCCAGTAGACAGAATCTCTACACTGAAGCTTTCTTT. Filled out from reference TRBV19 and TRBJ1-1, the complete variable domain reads DGGITQSPKYLFRKEGQNVTLSCEQNLNHDAMYWYRQDPGQGLRLIYYSQIVNDFQKGDIAEGYSVSREKKESFPLTVTSAQKNPTAFYLCASRQNLYTEAFFGQGTRLTVV.

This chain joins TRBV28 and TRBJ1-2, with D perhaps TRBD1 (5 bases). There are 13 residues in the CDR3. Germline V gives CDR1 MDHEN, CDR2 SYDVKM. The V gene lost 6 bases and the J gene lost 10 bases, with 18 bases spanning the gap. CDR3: CASSRRRTKDYTF. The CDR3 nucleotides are TGTGCCAGCAGCCGAAGGCGGACAAAGGACTACACCTTC.

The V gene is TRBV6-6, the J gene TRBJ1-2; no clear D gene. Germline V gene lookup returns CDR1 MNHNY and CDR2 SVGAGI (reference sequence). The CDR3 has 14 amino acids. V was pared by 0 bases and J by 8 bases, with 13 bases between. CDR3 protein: CASSYSGSIVGYTF. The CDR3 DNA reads TGTGCCAGCAGTTACTCGGGCTCCATCGTGGGCTACACCTTC.

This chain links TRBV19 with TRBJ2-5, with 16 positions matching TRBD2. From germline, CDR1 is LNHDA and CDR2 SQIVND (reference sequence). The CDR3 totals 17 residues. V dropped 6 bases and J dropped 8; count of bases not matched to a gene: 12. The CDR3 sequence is CASSKGLAGGPKSTQYF. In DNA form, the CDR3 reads TGTGCCAGTAGCAAGGGACTAGCGGGAGGGCCGAAGAGCACCCAGTACTTC. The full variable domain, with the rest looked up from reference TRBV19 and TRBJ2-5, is DGGITQSPKYLFRKEGQNVTLSCEQNLNHDAMYWYRQDPGQGLRLIYYSQIVNDFQKGDIAEGYSVSREKKESFPLTVTSAQKNPTAFYLCASSKGLAGGPKSTQYFGPGTRLLVL.

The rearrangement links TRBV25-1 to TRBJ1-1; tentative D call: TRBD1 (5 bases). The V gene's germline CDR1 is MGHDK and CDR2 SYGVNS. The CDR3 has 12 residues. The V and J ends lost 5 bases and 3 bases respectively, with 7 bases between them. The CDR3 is CASSLGDTEAFF. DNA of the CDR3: TGTGCCAGCAGTCTAGGGGACACTGAAGCTTTCTTT.

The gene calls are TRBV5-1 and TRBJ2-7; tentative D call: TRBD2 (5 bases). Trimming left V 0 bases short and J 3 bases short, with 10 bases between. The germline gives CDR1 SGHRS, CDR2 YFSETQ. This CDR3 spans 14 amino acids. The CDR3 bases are TGCGCCAGCAGCTTGGGAGGGCTGAGCTACGAGCAGTACTTC. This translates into CASSLGGLSYEQYF.

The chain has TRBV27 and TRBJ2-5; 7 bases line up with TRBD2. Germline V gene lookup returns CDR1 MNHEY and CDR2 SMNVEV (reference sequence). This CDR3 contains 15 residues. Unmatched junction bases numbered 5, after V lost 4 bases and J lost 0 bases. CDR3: CASSYGSGHQETQYF. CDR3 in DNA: TGTGCCAGCAGTTATGGTAGCGGGCACCAAGAGACCCAGTACTTC.

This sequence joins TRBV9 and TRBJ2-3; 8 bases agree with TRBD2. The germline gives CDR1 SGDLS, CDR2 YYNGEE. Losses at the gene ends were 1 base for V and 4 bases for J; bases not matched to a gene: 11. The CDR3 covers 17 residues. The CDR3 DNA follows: TGTGCCAGCAGCGTAATACCGGGAGGGCCGGTAGCAGATACGCAGTATTTT. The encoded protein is CASSVIPGGPVADTQYF.

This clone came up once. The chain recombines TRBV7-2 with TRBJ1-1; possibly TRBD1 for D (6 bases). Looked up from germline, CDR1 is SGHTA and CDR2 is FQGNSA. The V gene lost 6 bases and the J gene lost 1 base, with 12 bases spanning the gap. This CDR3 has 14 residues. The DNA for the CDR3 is TGTGCCAGCAGTTCAATACAGGGGAACACTGAAGCTTTCTTT. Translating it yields CASSSIQGNTEAFF.

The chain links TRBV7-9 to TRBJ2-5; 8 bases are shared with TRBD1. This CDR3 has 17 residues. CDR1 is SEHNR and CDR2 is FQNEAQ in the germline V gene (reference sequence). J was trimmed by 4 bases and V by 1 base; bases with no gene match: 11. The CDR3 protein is CASSLDPPGGASETQYF. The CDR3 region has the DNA TGTGCCAGCAGCTTAGATCCACCAGGGGGCGCATCAGAGACCCAGTACTTC.

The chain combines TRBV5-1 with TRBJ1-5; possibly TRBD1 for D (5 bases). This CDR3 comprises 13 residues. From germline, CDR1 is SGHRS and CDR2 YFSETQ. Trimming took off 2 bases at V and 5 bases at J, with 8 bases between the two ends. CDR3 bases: TGCGCCAGCAGCTTCGGAGGGGATCAGCCCCAGCATTTT. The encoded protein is CASSFGGDQPQHF. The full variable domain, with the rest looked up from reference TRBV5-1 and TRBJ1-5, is KAGVTQTPRYLIKTRGQQVTLSCSPISGHRSVSWYQQTPGQGLQFLFEYFSETQRNKGNFPGRFSGRQFSNSRSEMNVSTLELGDSALYLCASSFGGDQPQHFGDGTRLSIL.

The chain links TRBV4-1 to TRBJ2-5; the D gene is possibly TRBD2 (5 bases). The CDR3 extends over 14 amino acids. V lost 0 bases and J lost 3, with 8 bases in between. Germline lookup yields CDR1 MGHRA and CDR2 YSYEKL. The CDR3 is CASSQDQTKETQYF. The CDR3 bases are TGCGCCAGCAGCCAAGATCAGACTAAAGAGACCCAGTACTTC.

In DNA form, the CDR3 reads TGTGCCATTAAGCGGGAGGGCGGAAATGAGCAGTTCTTC. It translates to CAIKREGGNEQFF. The V call is TRBV10-3, the J call TRBJ2-1; 10 nucleotides align to TRBD2. V was clipped by 9 bases and J by 7 bases; unmatched bases: 6. The CDR3 contains 13 residues. Germline CDR1 is ENHRY and CDR2 is SYGVKD.

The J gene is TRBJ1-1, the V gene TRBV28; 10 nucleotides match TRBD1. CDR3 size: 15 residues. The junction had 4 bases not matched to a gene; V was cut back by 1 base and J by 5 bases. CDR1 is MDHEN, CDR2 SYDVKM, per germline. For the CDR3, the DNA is TGTGCCAGCAGTTTATCCGGACAGGGGGAGACTGAAGCTTTCTTT. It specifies CASSLSGQGETEAFF.

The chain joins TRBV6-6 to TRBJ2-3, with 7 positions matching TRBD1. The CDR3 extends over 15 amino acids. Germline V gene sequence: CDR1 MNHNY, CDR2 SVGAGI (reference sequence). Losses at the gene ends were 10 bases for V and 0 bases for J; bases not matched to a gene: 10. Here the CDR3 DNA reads TGTGCCACCGAGCAGGGGGTTTCCAGCACAGATACGCAGTATTTT. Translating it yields CATEQGVSSTDTQYF.

In DNA, the CDR3 is TGTGCCATCAGTGGTTCAGGGTCCCCTGGGGCCAACGTCCTGACTTTC. Residues: CAISGSGSPGANVLTF. This chain uses TRBV10-3 with TRBJ2-6, with D possibly being TRBD1 (5 bases). The germline V and J ends were trimmed by 4 bases and 2 bases, with 12 bases remaining between them. The CDR3 is made up of 16 amino acids. CDR1 and CDR2 (germline): ENHRY, SYGVKD.

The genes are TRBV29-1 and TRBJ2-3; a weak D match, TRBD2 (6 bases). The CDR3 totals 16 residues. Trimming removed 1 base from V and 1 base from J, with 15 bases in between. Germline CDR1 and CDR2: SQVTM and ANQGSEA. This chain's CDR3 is CSVEGEEMAGTDTQYF. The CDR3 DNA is TGCAGCGTTGAAGGGGAGGAGATGGCCGGCACAGATACGCAGTATTTT.

CDR3 nucleotides: TGTGCCAGCACCACGTCGAGTCACACAGATACGCAGTATTTT. Protein: CASTTSSHTDTQYF. The genes are TRBV9 and TRBJ2-3; D unresolved. This CDR3 contains 14 residues. Trimming stripped 6 bases from V and 2 bases from J, with 13 bases between. Germline V gives CDR1 SGDLS, CDR2 YYNGEE. The variable domain in full, completed from reference TRBV9 and TRBJ2-3, reads DSGVTQTPKHLITATGQRVTLRCSPRSGDLSVYWYQQSLDQGLQFLIQYYNGEERAKGNILERFSAQQFPDLHSELNLSSLELGDSALYFCASTTSSHTDTQYFGPGTRLTVL.

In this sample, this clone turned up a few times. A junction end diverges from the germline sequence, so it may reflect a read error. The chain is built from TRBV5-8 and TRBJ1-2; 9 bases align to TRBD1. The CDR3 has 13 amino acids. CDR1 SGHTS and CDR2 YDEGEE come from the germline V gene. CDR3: CASSITYRGRMNF. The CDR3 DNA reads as TGTGCCAGCAGCATAACGTACAGGGGGCGCATGAACTTC.

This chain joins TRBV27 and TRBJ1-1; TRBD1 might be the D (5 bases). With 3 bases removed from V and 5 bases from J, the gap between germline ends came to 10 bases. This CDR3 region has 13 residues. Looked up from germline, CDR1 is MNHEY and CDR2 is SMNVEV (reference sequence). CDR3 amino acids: CASSFGGGTEAFF. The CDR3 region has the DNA TGTGCCAGCAGTTTTGGGGGGGGGACTGAAGCTTTCTTT.